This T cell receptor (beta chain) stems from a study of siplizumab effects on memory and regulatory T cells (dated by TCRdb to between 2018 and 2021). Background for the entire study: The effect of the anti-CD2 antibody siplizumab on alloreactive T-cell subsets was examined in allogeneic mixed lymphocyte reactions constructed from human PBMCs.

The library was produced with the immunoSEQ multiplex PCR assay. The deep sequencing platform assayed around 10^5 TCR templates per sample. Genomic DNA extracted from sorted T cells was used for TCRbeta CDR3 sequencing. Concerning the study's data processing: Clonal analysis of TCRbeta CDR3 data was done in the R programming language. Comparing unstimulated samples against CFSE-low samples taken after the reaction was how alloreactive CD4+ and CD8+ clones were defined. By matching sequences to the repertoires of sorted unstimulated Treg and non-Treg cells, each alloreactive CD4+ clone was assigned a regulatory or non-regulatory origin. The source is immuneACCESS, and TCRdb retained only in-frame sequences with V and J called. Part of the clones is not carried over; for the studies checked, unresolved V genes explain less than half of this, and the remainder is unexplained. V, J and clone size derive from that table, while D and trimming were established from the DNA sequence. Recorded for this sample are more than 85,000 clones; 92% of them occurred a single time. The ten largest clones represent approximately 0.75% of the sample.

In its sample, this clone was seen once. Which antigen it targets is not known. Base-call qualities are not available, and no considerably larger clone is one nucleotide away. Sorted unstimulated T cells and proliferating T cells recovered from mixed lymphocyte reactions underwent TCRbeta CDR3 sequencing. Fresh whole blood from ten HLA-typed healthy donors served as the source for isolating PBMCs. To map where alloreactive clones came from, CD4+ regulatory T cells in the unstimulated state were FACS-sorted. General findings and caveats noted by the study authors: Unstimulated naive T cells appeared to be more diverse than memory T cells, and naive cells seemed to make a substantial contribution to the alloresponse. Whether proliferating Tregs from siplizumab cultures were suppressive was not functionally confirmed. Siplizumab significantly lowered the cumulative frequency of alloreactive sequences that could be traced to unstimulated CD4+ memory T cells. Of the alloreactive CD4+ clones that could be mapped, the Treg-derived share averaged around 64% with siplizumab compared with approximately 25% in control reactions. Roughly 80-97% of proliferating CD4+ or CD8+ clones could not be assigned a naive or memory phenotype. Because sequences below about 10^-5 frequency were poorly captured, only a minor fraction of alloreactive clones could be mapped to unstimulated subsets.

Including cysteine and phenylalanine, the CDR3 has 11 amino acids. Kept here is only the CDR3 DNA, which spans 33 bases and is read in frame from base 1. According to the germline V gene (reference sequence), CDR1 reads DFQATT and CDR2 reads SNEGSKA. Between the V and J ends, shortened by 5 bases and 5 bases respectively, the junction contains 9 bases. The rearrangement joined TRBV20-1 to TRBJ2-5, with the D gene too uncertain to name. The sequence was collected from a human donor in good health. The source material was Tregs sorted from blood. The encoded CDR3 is CSASNAETQYF. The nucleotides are TGCAGTGCTTCAAATGCGGAGACCCAGTACTTC.